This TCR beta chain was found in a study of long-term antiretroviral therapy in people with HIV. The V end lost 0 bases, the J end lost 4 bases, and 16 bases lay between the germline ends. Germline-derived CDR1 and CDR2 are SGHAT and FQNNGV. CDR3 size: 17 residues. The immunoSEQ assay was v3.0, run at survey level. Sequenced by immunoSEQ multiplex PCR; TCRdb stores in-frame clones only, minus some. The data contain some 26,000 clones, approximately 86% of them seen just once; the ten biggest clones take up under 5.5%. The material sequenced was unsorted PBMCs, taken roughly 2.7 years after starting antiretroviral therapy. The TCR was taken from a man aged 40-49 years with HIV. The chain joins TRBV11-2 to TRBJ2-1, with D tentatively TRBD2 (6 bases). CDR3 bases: TGTGCCAGCAGCTTAGATCCCCCAGCGGGCCTTTACAATGAGCAGTTCTTC. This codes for CASSLDPPAGLYNEQFF.